The rows below give T cell receptor beta chains drawn from one sample of a study of T cells after somatic rescue of genetic block. The assay was immunoSEQ multiplex PCR, and TCRdb's table has in-frame clones only and misses some. The sample records some 13,000 clones, 65% to 85% being singletons. The sample consisted of peripheral blood mononuclear cells (PBMCs). These TCRs come from a boy aged 10-17 years. Both conserved end residues are part of each CDR3. Expanded clones are given a class, and other clones once, few, many or no size at all.

v_call clone_size cdr3_aa
TRBV28 few CASSPGTVSYEQYF
TRBV9 . CASSGPGQGYEQYF
TRBV20-1 few CSAMDRLEQYF
TRBV11-2 . CASSYPGGEQYF
TRBV28 . CASSSRGAGVNEQYF
TRBV27 . CASSLRADTQYF
TRBV30 . CAWSVPGGGISNQPQHF
TRBV5-1 . CASSLAGTSTDTQYF
TRBV21-1 . CASSSCGGPSYEQYF
TRBV27 . CASSPRGKYTQYF
TRBV10-3 . CAISKSGGAADTQYF
TRBV28 . CASSLRRETQYF
TRBV28 . CASKGREYSNQPQHF
TRBV27 . CASRSGQAVGYTF
TRBV11-2 . CASSLTLTGGHGNTIYF
TRBV7-3 once CASSLVGVAEAFF
TRBV29-1 . CSAGTSGFVEQYF
TRBV7-3 . CASSPLAAGTYNEQFF
TRBV5-8 . CASSLLVLSSSYEQYF
TRBV7-7 . CASSLSLAVPETQYF
TRBV2 few CASSEEAGLNTEAFF
TRBV5-8 . CASSLRGFGYTF
TRBV30 . CAWISQGADSPLHF
TRBV2 . CASSERAYSNQPQHF
TRBV25-1 . CASSDPRTRSTDTQYF
TRBV10-3 . CAISESINSQETQYF
TRBV6-6 . CASSLQAPYEQYF
TRBV7-3 . CASSLSPTDTQYF
TRBV5-4 . CASSSGLAGYSYNEQFF
TRBV27 few CASRGQGYTEAFF
TRBV30 . CAWSKIVPALTQYF
TRBV5-6 . CASSRVGYNEQFF
TRBV28 . CASSLRQLLSYRGSYEQYF
TRBV5-1 few CASSLWETQYF
TRBV28 . CASTHPTSGRARYRPDEQFF
TRBV4-1 . CASSQEGGPGGYEQYF
TRBV10-3 . CAISERGQSNTEAFF
TRBV2 . CASMLQGTNEKLFF
TRBV28 . CASRGTVGEQYF
TRBV7-9 few CASSPPQGYHEQYF
TRBV20-1 . CSATKYEQYF
TRBV2 . CASLPYNGRGTDTQYF
TRBV5-4 . CASSLALGAGYTF
TRBV7-3 . CASSPGGGGKETQYF
TRBV28 . CASSLWTIFREQYF
TRBV6-6 . CASSLIPEGTDTQYF
TRBV7-6 . CASSLARDHGSDTQYF
TRBV14 few CASSQFPGGFTEAFF
TRBV29-1 . CSVEDLRGRKQFF
TRBV6-6 . CASSYGWGTTEAFF
TRBV27 . CASSLYPTASGYEQYF
TRBV7-9 . CASMKQGPYEQYF
TRBV28 . CASSLSPLGYTF
TRBV7-9 few CASSTSFSRGYEQYF
TRBV28 . CASSFTWPLNTEAFF
TRBV6-1 . CASSEGVMWQEHF
TRBV5-4 . CASSYMAGGDQTQYF
TRBV28 few CASSLVGEIYGYTF
TRBV7-8 once CASSAPGEQFF
TRBV30 . CAWSSTSGSRDTQYF